This TCR beta chain was captured by sequencing in a study of control samples from healthy donors and cancer patients. Germline V CDR1 and CDR2: WSHSY, SAAADI. V was pared by 4 bases and J by 5 bases, with 8 bases of the junction left unmatched. The CDR3 spans 15 residues. Here immunoSEQ multiplex PCR was the method, and the copy in TCRdb shows in-frame clones only, minus some. The sample lists over 200,000 clones, over 75% occurring once. Sequenced sample: PBMCs. The TCR originated in a woman in her fifties or sixties with lung cancer. This rearrangement joins TRBV10-2 to TRBJ2-5; 9 bases map to TRBD2. The CDR3 region has the DNA TGCGCCAGCAGTGGAGGAGCGGGGGGTCGCGAGACCCAGTACTTC. Protein: CASSGGAGGRETQYF.